This T cell receptor (beta chain) was obtained from a study of OX40 agonist ivuxolimab in advanced cancers. Study context: Ivuxolimab, an agonistic anti-OX40 (CD134) antibody, was given to patients.

TCRdb's copy holds only in-frame clones and misses some; the assay was immunoSEQ multiplex PCR. Among tens of thousands of clones listed, approximately 90% were seen once. Germline CDR1 reads SGHTA; CDR2 reads FQGNSA. This CDR3 is 15 amino acids long. V lost 1 base to trimming and J lost 5 bases; unmatched junction nucleotides: 7. The sequence came from an adult with an advanced solid tumor such as melanoma, head and neck, liver or kidney cancer. V and J are TRBV7-2 and TRBJ2-5; 7 bases agree with TRBD2. The sequencing here drew on CD4+ or CD8+ T cells sorted from blood, taken in a trial of the OX40 agonist ivuxolimab. CDR3 loop: CASSLGWGEGETQYF. The DNA for the CDR3 is TGTGCCAGCAGCTTAGGTTGGGGGGAGGGGGAGACCCAGTACTTC. Full variable domain (rest looked up from reference TRBV7-2 and TRBJ2-5): GAGVSQSPSNKVTEKGKDVELRCDPISGHTALYWYRQSLGQGLEFLIYFQGNSAPDKSGLPSDRFSAERTGGSVSTLTIQRTQQEDSAVYLCASSLGWGEGETQYFGPGTRLLVL.